This T cell receptor (beta chain) derives from a study of tumor-infiltrating lymphocytes in glioblastoma multiforme. This clonotype has only one observation. Its antigen remains unidentified. This may be a read error: a much more frequent sequence differs by one nucleotide. TCRB libraries came from RNA via three nested multiplex PCR rounds. Each CDR3 protein gets one entry after TCRdb re-called the multiplex PCR reads with MiXCR. The data show approximately 20,000 distinct CDR3 sequences, about two thirds seen once. The CDR3 runs to 18 residues. Germline V gives CDR1 SGHVS, CDR2 FQNEAQ. Whole-study findings and limits: The T cells in this sample were not sorted into functional subsets. RNA-based TCR sequencing may distort clone frequencies, since cells carry unequal TCR transcript numbers.

This sequence joins TRBV7-8 and TRBJ1-1, with 9 bases aligning to TRBD1. The source of this sequence is a male donor with glioblastoma. Sample: peripheral blood. The DNA for the CDR3 is TGTGCCTGCAGCTTAGTAGGTTGGGACAGGGTTAAACGCACTGAAGCTTTCTTT. This encodes CACSLVGWDRVKRTEAFF.